This TCR beta chain was identified during a study of T cells in Graves' hyperthyroidism and ophthalmopathy. Across 18 months, stable Graves' hyperthyroidism was marked by no progression to ophthalmopathy. Patients aged 18 to 65 had newly diagnosed hyperthyroidism lasting under 2 months. Researchers barred patients who had uncontrolled infection, other autoimmune disease, pregnancy or lactation. This clonotype was picked up many times. The target antigen is unknown. The CDR3 is 15 residues long. The V gene's germline CDR1 is SNHLY and CDR2 FYNNEI. Trimming cost V 1 base and J 2 bases; bases outside gene matches: 4. Amplification of TCR beta CDR3 regions used RNA as the template. HTBI primers were employed in a first-round RT-PCR of the TCR CDR3. TCRdb fed the multiplex PCR reads into MiXCR, producing one record per CDR3 protein. The table has about 200,000 distinct CDR3 sequences, 15% to 20% seen once.

Overall study findings and caveats: Stable hyperthyroidism was told apart from ophthalmopathy by a model built on 13 V-J features.

This clonotype was sampled from a man in his fifties or sixties with Graves' hyperthyroidism. Sequenced sample: blood. The chain couples TRBV2 to TRBJ2-7; 8 nucleotides match TRBD1. The DNA of the CDR3 is TGTGCCAGCAGTGAAGGGGCAGGGGGCCCCTACGAGCAGTACTTC. Translation gives CASSEGAGGPYEQYF.